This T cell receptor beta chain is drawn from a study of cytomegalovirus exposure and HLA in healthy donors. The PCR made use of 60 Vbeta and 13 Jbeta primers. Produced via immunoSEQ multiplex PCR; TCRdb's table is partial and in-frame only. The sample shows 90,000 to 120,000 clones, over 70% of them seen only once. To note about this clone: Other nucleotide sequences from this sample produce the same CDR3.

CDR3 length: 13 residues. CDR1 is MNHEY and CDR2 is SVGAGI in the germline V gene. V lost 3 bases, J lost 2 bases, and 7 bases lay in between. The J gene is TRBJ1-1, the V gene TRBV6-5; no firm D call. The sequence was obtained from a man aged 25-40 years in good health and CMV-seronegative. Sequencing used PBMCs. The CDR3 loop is CASSYGPNTEAFF. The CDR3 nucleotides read TGTGCCAGCAGTTATGGGCCAAACACTGAAGCTTTCTTT.